The 27 T cell receptor beta chains reported below all come from one sample, sequenced in a study of cytomegalovirus exposure and HLA in healthy donors (dated by TCRdb to about 2017). Library preparation used the immunoSEQ multiplex PCR assay. The multiplex PCR relied on a mix of 60 forward primers for TCR Vbeta segments and 13 reverse primers for TCR Jbeta segments. Here the immuneACCESS table is served through TCRdb, limited to in-frame sequences with V and J called. Missing clones are a known gap in these copies; in checked studies unresolved V genes cover under half, and the rest lacks a known reason. The sample records 120,000 or so clones, around 74% of which are singletons. In total, the top ten clones hold approximately 31% of the sample. The material sequenced was PBMCs. The receptors stem from a man aged 55 to 70 in good health and CMV-seropositive.

The V and J genes are TRBV7-9 and TRBJ1-1; 9 nucleotides match TRBD1. The CDR3 contains 14 residues. V gave up 1 base and J gave up 6 bases; unmatched junction bases: 3. Germline-derived CDR1 and CDR2 are SEHNR and FQNEAQ (reference sequence). This chain's CDR3 is CASSLEWTGAEAFF. In nucleotides, the CDR3 is TGTGCCAGCAGCTTAGAGTGGACAGGGGCTGAAGCTTTCTTT.

The V call is TRBV28, the J call TRBJ1-1; tentative D call: TRBD1 (6 bases). The germline V gene has CDR1 MDHEN and CDR2 SYDVKM. V lost 8 bases and J lost 0, with 16 bases in between. CDR3 length: 15 amino acids. CDR3 coding DNA: TGTGCCAGCTCGTCGGGACACTCCATGAACACTGAAGCTTTCTTT. Protein product: CASSSGHSMNTEAFF.

This clone was detected once. The chain recombines TRBV15 with TRBJ2-5; D possibly corresponds to TRBD2 (6 bases). Per germline, CDR1 LNHNV and CDR2 YYDKDF (reference sequence). The CDR3 is made up of 15 amino acids. The V gene lost 0 bases and the J gene lost 2 bases, with 10 bases spanning the gap. The CDR3 nucleotides are TGTGCCACCAGCAGAGATCTAGCGCCGCAAGAGACCCAGTACTTC. It yields the protein CATSRDLAPQETQYF.

The chain carries TRBV19 and TRBJ2-4, with TRBD1 as a possible D gene (6 bases). The V gene lost 6 bases and the J gene lost 5 bases, with 14 bases spanning the gap. Germline values: CDR1 LNHDA, CDR2 SQIVND (reference sequence). The CDR3 loop spans 14 amino acids. CDR3 DNA: TGTGCCAGTAGGTCGGACAGAGGGGAAAACATTCAGTACTTC. It specifies CASRSDRGENIQYF. Full variable domain (outside the CDR3, taken from reference TRBV19 and TRBJ2-4): DGGITQSPKYLFRKEGQNVTLSCEQNLNHDAMYWYRQDPGQGLRLIYYSQIVNDFQKGDIAEGYSVSREKKESFPLTVTSAQKNPTAFYLCASRSDRGENIQYFGAGTRLSVL.

V is TRBV2 and J is TRBJ2-5; 9 bases align to TRBD1. V gave up 7 bases and J gave up 1 base; unmatched junction bases: 4. The CDR3 loop spans 14 amino acids. Germline V CDR1 and CDR2: SNHLY, FYNNEI. The CDR3 is CASIRDRAQETQYF. CDR3 bases: TGTGCCAGCATACGGGACAGGGCCCAAGAGACCCAGTACTTC.

This chain joins TRBV7-8 and TRBJ2-1, with 7 bases identical to TRBD2. CDR1 and CDR2 (germline): SGHVS, FQNEAQ. This CDR3 comprises 13 residues. Trimming removed 6 bases from V and 8 bases from J; junction bases left unmatched: 7. In DNA, the CDR3 is TGTGCCAGCAGTTCCATCCTAGCGGATGAGCAGTTCTTC. This encodes CASSSILADEQFF. The whole variable domain, remainder taken from reference TRBV7-8 and TRBJ2-1, is GAGVSQSPRYKVAKRGQDVALRCDPISGHVSLFWYQQALGQGPEFLTYFQNEAQLDKSGLPSDRFFAERPEGSVSTLKIQRTQQEDSAVYLCASSSILADEQFFGPGTRLTVL.

This clone showed up just once. The gene calls are TRBV18 and TRBJ1-1; tentatively, D is TRBD1 (5 bases). In germline, CDR1 is KGHSH, CDR2 LQKENI. V was trimmed by 3 bases and J by 10 bases, leaving 15 bases between them. This CDR3 is 13 amino acids long. CDR3: CASSPVTEEGAFF. CDR3 in DNA: TGTGCCAGCTCACCGGTGACAGAAGAAGGAGCTTTCTTT.

The chain is built from TRBV18 and TRBJ1-4, with a possible D match to TRBD1 (6 bases). The germline V and J ends were trimmed by 2 bases and 8 bases, with 15 bases remaining between them. This CDR3 has 15 amino acids. Per the germline V gene, CDR1 is KGHSH and CDR2 is LQKENI. The CDR3 sequence: CASSPSGGSREKLFF. The CDR3 DNA is TGTGCCAGCTCACCATCGGGGGGCTCCAGGGAAAAACTGTTTTTT.

The chain recombines TRBV7-8 with TRBJ2-5; 7 nucleotides match TRBD1. CDR3 length: 14 amino acids. V lost 3 bases, J lost 2 bases, and 3 bases stayed unmatched. Germline CDR1 and CDR2: SGHVS and FQNEAQ. This chain's CDR3 is CASSFGTAQETQYF. CDR3 coding DNA: TGTGCCAGCAGCTTCGGGACAGCACAAGAGACCCAGTACTTC.

This clone was detected only a few times. The chain joins TRBV28 to TRBJ1-4; 9 positions match TRBD1. The germline gives CDR1 MDHEN, CDR2 SYDVKM. Trimming at V came to 2 bases and at J to 6 bases, leaving 4 bases not matched to a gene. This CDR3 region has 15 residues. CDR3 in amino acids: CASSLVGQGDEKLFF. CDR3 sequence (DNA): TGTGCCAGCAGTTTAGTGGGACAGGGAGATGAAAAACTGTTTTTT.

The chain carries TRBV19 and TRBJ1-5; no reliable D call. The CDR3 covers 14 residues. Germline V gene data show CDR1 as LNHDA and CDR2 as SQIVND (reference sequence). V was cut by 3 bases and J by 6 bases, with 12 bases left in between. CDR3 protein: CASSITRGPQPQHF. CDR3 in DNA: TGTGCCAGTAGTATCACCCGGGGTCCTCAGCCCCAGCATTTT.

The chain uses TRBV6-6 and TRBJ2-5; 8 bases align to TRBD1. CDR3 length: 15 amino acids. From germline, CDR1 is MNHNY and CDR2 SVGAGI (reference sequence). V shed 5 bases, J shed 7 bases, and the junction held 12 bases outside the gene matches. CDR3 residues: CASSPGQGAVGTQYF. CDR3 DNA sequence: TGTGCCAGCAGTCCGGGCCAGGGGGCAGTCGGGACCCAGTACTTC.

V is TRBV28 and J is TRBJ2-5; possible D gene TRBD2, 6 bases. V gave up 11 bases and J gave up 3 bases, with 13 bases separating them. Germline loops: CDR1 MDHEN, CDR2 SYDVKM. The CDR3 is 12 amino acids. CDR3 coding DNA: TGTGCCGCGGGGACTCCCAAAGAGACCCAGTACTTC. Protein: CAAGTPKETQYF.

This chain joins TRBV6-1 and TRBJ2-7; the D gene is possibly TRBD1 (5 bases). The V gene's germline CDR1 is MNHNS and CDR2 SASEGT. The length of the CDR3 is 16 residues. With 1 base removed from V and 5 bases from J, the gap between germline ends came to 18 bases. CDR3 residues: CASSEGWTITADEQYF. CDR3 in DNA: TGTGCCAGCAGTGAAGGTTGGACAATTACGGCTGACGAGCAGTACTTC.

The CDR3 coding sequence is TGTGCCAGCAGCACTGACAGAGATACGCAGTATTTT. Residues: CASSTDRDTQYF. The chain employs TRBV11-1 and TRBJ2-3, with D possibly TRBD1 on 5 matching bases. From germline, CDR1 is SGHAT and CDR2 FQDESV (reference sequence). This CDR3 contains 12 residues. The ends were cut back, 5 bases at V and 5 bases at J, with 8 bases in the middle.

This chain joins TRBV6-1 and TRBJ1-1, with 7 bases lining up with TRBD1. V shed 6 bases, J shed 1 base, and the junction held 5 bases outside the gene matches. Germline V CDR1 and CDR2: MNHNS, SASEGT. The CDR3 is 14 residues long. The CDR3 DNA sequence: TGTGCCAGCAGGGAGGGGGCTAAGAACACTGAAGCTTTCTTT. Encoded protein: CASREGAKNTEAFF.

This clone was found once. The chain uses TRBV4-1 and TRBJ2-6; 7 positions match TRBD2. Trimming at V came to 8 bases and at J to 0 bases, leaving 10 bases not matched to a gene. CDR1 and CDR2 from the germline V gene are MGHRA and YSYEKL. The CDR3 spans 17 residues. The CDR3 bases are TGCGCCAGCGCCCCGGGGGGAGGGATCTCTGGGGCCAACGTCCTGACTTTC. It yields the protein CASAPGGGISGANVLTF.

The chain's CDR3 is CASSLYRTSYEQYF. The CDR3 DNA sequence: TGTGCCAGTAGTCTGTACAGGACCTCCTACGAGCAGTACTTC. V gene TRBV19 combines with J gene TRBJ2-7; the D gene is possibly TRBD1 (5 bases). This CDR3 has 14 residues. The ends were cut back, 5 bases at V and 0 bases at J, with 11 bases in the middle. In germline, CDR1 is LNHDA, CDR2 SQIVND (reference sequence).

The chain employs TRBV5-1 and TRBJ1-2; weak D call: TRBD1 (6 bases). This CDR3 comprises 13 residues. Deletions cut 2 bases from V and 4 bases from J, with 9 bases between. Germline CDR1 is SGHRS and CDR2 is YFSETQ. This CDR3 is CASSFEGGYGYTF. The DNA of the CDR3 is TGCGCCAGCAGCTTTGAAGGGGGCTATGGCTACACCTTC.

The CDR3 coding sequence is TGTGCCAGCAGCCTACAGGGGACGGAGACCCAGTACTTC. Its translation is CASSLQGTETQYF. The chain carries TRBV2 and TRBJ2-5, with 7 bases identical to TRBD1. Germline trimming cut 6 bases from V and 5 bases from J; bases unmatched to any gene: 6. Per germline, CDR1 SNHLY and CDR2 FYNNEI. The length of the CDR3 is 13 residues.

This clone was detected only a few times. The chain uses TRBV7-6 and TRBJ2-2; TRBD2 agrees at 7 bases. CDR3 length: 17 residues. J was trimmed by 0 bases and V by 1 base; bases with no gene match: 5. Germline lookup yields CDR1 SGHVS and CDR2 FNYEAQ. CDR3 sequence: CASSLVPRGANTGELFF. CDR3 DNA sequence: TGTGCCAGCAGCTTAGTGCCTCGGGGGGCGAACACCGGGGAGCTGTTTTTT.

V gene TRBV28 combines with J gene TRBJ2-2, with D unclear. Between the trimmed V and J ends, which lost 5 bases and 0 bases, there was a span of 10 bases. The germline gives CDR1 MDHEN, CDR2 SYDVKM. The CDR3 length is 15 residues. The CDR3 is CASSLLFPNTGELFF. DNA of the CDR3: TGTGCCAGCAGTCTCCTCTTTCCGAACACCGGGGAGCTGTTTTTT.

The chain is built from TRBV28 and TRBJ2-1; tentative D call: TRBD2 (6 bases). Germline V gene data show CDR1 as MDHEN and CDR2 as SYDVKM. The CDR3 totals 15 residues. The V end lost 2 bases, the J end lost 2 bases, and 10 bases lay between the germline ends. CDR3 in amino acids: CASSLGGVTYNEQFF. Written as DNA, the CDR3 is TGTGCCAGCAGTTTAGGAGGGGTCACCTACAATGAGCAGTTCTTC.

The chain couples TRBV28 to TRBJ2-6, with D possibly TRBD2 on 5 matching bases. The germline gives CDR1 MDHEN, CDR2 SYDVKM. V was trimmed by 10 bases and J by 3 bases, leaving 16 bases between them. This CDR3 region has 15 residues. CDR3 amino acids: CAIDGVGGGANVLTF. CDR3 coding DNA: TGTGCCATCGACGGGGTAGGAGGTGGGGCCAACGTCCTGACTTTC.

This clone came up a few times. The rearrangement links TRBV27 to TRBJ2-2, with TRBD1 matching 10 bases. Germline CDR1 MNHEY, CDR2 SMNVEV (reference sequence). The CDR3 is 14 residues long. After removal of 6 bases from V and 5 bases from J, the junction contained 3 bases not matched to a gene. The CDR3 DNA sequence: TGTGCCAGCAGGTGGACAGGGGGGACCGGGGAGCTGTTTTTT. Protein: CASRWTGGTGELFF.

The count of this clone is one. One junction end does not reproduce the germline sequence, and a read error may be involved. J is TRBJ1-4 and V is TRBV6-5; 7 bases fit TRBD1. The CDR3 length is 15 residues. CDR1 is MNHEY, CDR2 SVGAGI, per germline. The DNA for the CDR3 is TGTGCCAGCAGGGGACAGTATGCAACTAATGAAGAACTGTTTTTT. Translation gives CASRGQYATNEELFF.

This chain connects TRBV5-1 to TRBJ1-2; the match to TRBD1 covers 10 bases. J lost 4 bases, V lost 3 bases, and 3 bases had no gene match. The CDR3 totals 14 residues. CDR1 and CDR2 from the germline V gene are SGHRS and YFSETQ. CDR3 loop: CASSWDRGPYGYTF. CDR3 DNA sequence: TGCGCCAGCAGCTGGGACAGGGGACCCTATGGCTACACCTTC.